The 22 T cell receptor beta chains in this list originate from one sample, sequenced in a study of CD8 T cells in ankylosing spondylitis. TCRdb recomputed calls from the 5' RACE reads with MiXCR, one row per CDR3 protein. The top ten hold about 3% of the sample, which has 200,000 to 300,000 distinct CDR3 sequences, approximately 10% seen once. The source material was blood, either unsorted or a sorted T cell fraction (not recorded which). These receptors all come from a male donor with ankylosing spondylitis or in good health (not recorded which).

This clonotype has a count of ten or more. The chain couples TRBV6-6 to TRBJ1-1, with unresolved D. CDR1 is MNHNY and CDR2 is SVGAGI in the germline V gene (reference sequence). The germline V and J ends were trimmed by 7 bases and 1 base, with 4 bases remaining between them. The CDR3 has 11 amino acids. CDR3 coding DNA: TGTGCCAGCACCGAGAACACTGAAGCTTTCTTT. Translation: CASTENTEAFF.

The chain uses TRBV12-3 or TRBV12-4 and TRBJ1-1, with a possible D match to TRBD1 (5 bases). V was clipped by 7 bases and J by 4 bases, with 16 bases between them. The CDR3 sequence is 14 residues long. DNA of the CDR3: TGTGCCAGCACCCTAGGAGGGGATGGCACTGAAGCTTTCTTT. It specifies CASTLGGDGTEAFF.

This clonotype was seen at least ten times. The chain has TRBV3-1 and TRBJ2-1; 8 bases are shared with TRBD2. Germline V gene lookup returns CDR1 LGHDT and CDR2 YNNKEL (reference sequence). The junction had 7 bases not matched to a gene; V was cut back by 0 bases and J by 0 bases. The CDR3 has 18 amino acids. This CDR3 is CASSQDARGTSSYNEQFF. In DNA form, the CDR3 reads TGTGCCAGCAGCCAAGACGCCCGCGGGACTAGCTCCTACAATGAGCAGTTCTTC.

This clonotype was seen repeatedly, ten times or more. The rearrangement joins TRBV13 to TRBJ2-3; D is unclear. Germline V gene sequence: CDR1 PRHDT, CDR2 FYEKMQ (reference sequence). This CDR3 is built from 13 residues. V was trimmed by 4 bases and J by 4 bases, leaving 9 bases between them. CDR3 sequence reads: CASSSTQSDTQYF. CDR3 DNA: TGTGCCAGCAGCTCAACCCAATCAGATACGCAGTATTTT. The entire variable domain, with the rest obtained from reference TRBV13 and TRBJ2-3, is as follows: AAGVIQSPRHLIKEKRETATLKCYPIPRHDTVYWYQQGPGQDPQFLISFYEKMQSDKGSIPDRFSAQQFSDYHSELNMSSLELGDSALYFCASSSTQSDTQYFGPGTRLTVL.

Ten or more counts support this clonotype. This chain connects TRBV20-1 to TRBJ2-1; the match to TRBD2 covers 12 bases. This CDR3 contains 15 residues. The germline V gene has CDR1 DFQATT and CDR2 SNEGSKA (reference sequence). Trimming at V came to 6 bases and at J to 1 base, leaving 4 bases not matched to a gene. For the CDR3, the DNA is TGCAGTGCAAGGACTAGCGGGGATTCCTACAATGAGCAGTTCTTC. It encodes CSARTSGDSYNEQFF.

In its sample, this clonotype was seen many times. This chain connects TRBV4-1 to TRBJ2-3; TRBD2 agrees at 10 bases. The CDR3 has 17 amino acids. V gave up 0 bases and J gave up 1 base; unmatched junction bases: 4. CDR1 MGHRA and CDR2 YSYEKL come from the germline V gene. In DNA form, the CDR3 reads TGCGCCAGCAGCCAAGATCAGGGGACTAGCGGCACAGATACGCAGTATTTT. It encodes CASSQDQGTSGTDTQYF.

At least ten counts were recorded for this clonotype. This chain joins TRBV7-4 and TRBJ2-2; no firm D call. Germline loops: CDR1 SGHVT, CDR2 SQSDAQ. The CDR3 spans 13 residues. V dropped 5 bases and J dropped 2 bases, with 6 bases sitting between them. The CDR3 loop reads CASSPANTGELFF. In nucleotides, the CDR3 is TGTGCCAGCAGCCCAGCAAACACCGGGGAGCTGTTTTTT.

The chain uses TRBV5-1 and TRBJ1-6; possible D gene TRBD1, 5 bases. Germline lookup yields CDR1 SGHRS and CDR2 YFSETQ. This CDR3 spans 15 amino acids. With 4 bases removed from V and 5 bases from J, the gap between germline ends came to 13 bases. As DNA, the CDR3 is TGCGCCAGCAGCGTGGGACCGATTGATAATTCACCCCTCCACTTT. This gives the protein CASSVGPIDNSPLHF.

This clonotype was observed many times. V and J are TRBV4-2 and TRBJ2-3; perhaps TRBD1 as D (5 bases). There are 14 residues in the CDR3. The V gene's germline CDR1 is LGHNA and CDR2 YNFKEQ. The V end lost 4 bases, the J end lost 5 bases, and 13 bases lay between the germline ends. CDR3 amino acids: CASSPLRGGDTQYF. In DNA, the CDR3 is TGTGCCAGCAGCCCCCTAAGGGGCGGAGATACGCAGTATTTT.

The chain combines TRBV11-1 with TRBJ2-5; D gene uncertain. Germline V gene sequence: CDR1 SGHAT, CDR2 FQDESV (reference sequence). The length of the CDR3 is 14 residues. Trimming pared 3 bases from V and 5 bases from J, leaving 13 bases between. CDR3 sequence reads: CASSFRSASETQYF. The CDR3 DNA follows: TGTGCCAGCAGCTTTCGAAGCGCCAGTGAGACCCAGTACTTC.

This clonotype was detected ten times or more. The rearrangement joins TRBV5-6 to TRBJ2-1, with D perhaps given as TRBD1 or TRBD2 (6 bases each). Per germline, CDR1 SGHDT and CDR2 YYEEEE. This CDR3 comprises 15 residues. Trimming removed 3 bases at V and 1 base at J, with 11 bases between. This CDR3 is CASSSRGGSYNEQFF. The CDR3 DNA sequence: TGTGCCAGCAGCTCCAGAGGGGGGTCCTACAATGAGCAGTTCTTC.

In its sample, this clonotype was seen many times. The chain uses TRBV4-2 and TRBJ2-1; weak D call: TRBD2 (6 bases). There are 16 residues in the CDR3. The germline V gene has CDR1 LGHNA and CDR2 YNFKEQ. V was pared by 3 bases and J by 0 bases, with 12 bases between. The CDR3 DNA is TGTGCCAGCAGCCATCGAACGGGGGTCTCCTACAATGAGCAGTTCTTC. Translated: CASSHRTGVSYNEQFF.

This clonotype was recorded at least ten times. This rearrangement joins TRBV29-1 to TRBJ1-1; maybe TRBD1 (5 bases). The CDR3 has 13 residues. V was clipped by 1 base and J by 4 bases, with 10 bases between them. The germline gives CDR1 SQVTM, CDR2 ANQGSEA. The CDR3 is CSVEVVGGTEAFF. CDR3 coding DNA: TGCAGCGTTGAAGTAGTCGGGGGCACTGAAGCTTTCTTT.

This clonotype was recorded many times. V gene TRBV3-1 combines with J gene TRBJ1-1; 7 bases map to TRBD1. CDR1 and CDR2 (germline): LGHDT, YNNKEL (reference sequence). The J segment lost 6 bases and the V segment lost 4 bases, leaving 5 bases of the junction unmatched. The CDR3 extends over 13 amino acids. CDR3 region: CASSRKGAAEAFF. CDR3 coding DNA: TGTGCCAGCAGCCGAAAGGGGGCCGCTGAAGCTTTCTTT.

The gene calls are TRBV5-1 and TRBJ2-7; 8 bases map to TRBD2. Germline CDR1 SGHRS, CDR2 YFSETQ. There are 16 residues in the CDR3. Trimming removed 3 bases from V and 0 bases from J; junction bases left unmatched: 8. CDR3: CASSSGGGTSSYEQYF. The CDR3 DNA reads TGCGCCAGCAGCTCGGGCGGCGGGACTAGCTCCTACGAGCAGTACTTC.

This clonotype was picked up many times. V and J are TRBV4-1 and TRBJ2-1; possibly TRBD1 for D (5 bases). Trimming took off 0 bases at V and 5 bases at J, with 11 bases between the two ends. The germline gives CDR1 MGHRA, CDR2 YSYEKL. This CDR3 region has 15 residues. The CDR3 sequence is CASSQEVTGDNEQFF. In DNA, the CDR3 is TGCGCCAGCAGCCAAGAGGTCACAGGAGACAATGAGCAGTTCTTC.

This clonotype came up many times. This chain connects TRBV5-1 to TRBJ2-2; D not resolved. The germline gives CDR1 SGHRS, CDR2 YFSETQ. The CDR3 loop spans 17 amino acids. The V gene lost 1 base and the J gene lost 0 bases, with 13 bases spanning the gap. CDR3 amino acids: CASSLNPAGPNTGELFF. For the CDR3, the DNA is TGCGCCAGCAGCTTGAATCCAGCCGGGCCGAACACCGGGGAGCTGTTTTTT.

This clonotype was seen ten or more times. The J gene is TRBJ2-5, the V gene TRBV6-1, with D tentatively TRBD1 (6 bases). Germline V CDR1 and CDR2: MNHNS, SASEGT. The CDR3 length is 14 residues. Trimming stripped 1 base from V and 4 bases from J, with 10 bases between. CDR3 DNA: TGTGCCAGCAGTGAAGGCAGGGGCCGAGAGACCCAGTACTTC. Residues: CASSEGRGRETQYF.

In this sample, this clonotype turned up many times. The chain recombines TRBV10-3 with TRBJ1-2; possibly TRBD1 for D (6 bases). The germline gives CDR1 ENHRY, CDR2 SYGVKD. V lost 6 bases, J lost 0 bases, and 8 bases lay in between. The CDR3 has 13 amino acids. CDR3 protein: CAIRDSTNYGYTF. CDR3 DNA: TGTGCCATCAGGGACAGCACTAACTATGGCTACACCTTC.

This clonotype was observed at least ten times. This chain joins TRBV6-1 and TRBJ1-2; a possible D gene is TRBD1 (5 bases). This CDR3 comprises 15 residues. Germline V CDR1 and CDR2: MNHNS, SASEGT. Trimming took 1 base from V and 3 from J, leaving 12 bases between them. The CDR3 region is CASSEVRVSDYGYTF. As DNA, the CDR3 is TGTGCCAGCAGTGAAGTCAGGGTCTCGGACTATGGCTACACCTTC.

This clonotype came up many times. V usage is TRBV3-1 and J usage is TRBJ2-1; unclear D gene. The CDR3 has 15 residues. V lost 3 bases, J lost 0 bases, and 9 bases lay in between. Germline values: CDR1 LGHDT, CDR2 YNNKEL (reference sequence). CDR3 residues: CASSHDPSSYNEQFF. The CDR3 bases are TGTGCCAGCAGCCACGACCCCAGCTCCTACAATGAGCAGTTCTTC.

This clonotype was picked up many times. The CDR3 DNA is TGTGCCAGCAGCCCCGATCATAAGGCGGAGACCCAGTACTTC. Translating gives CASSPDHKAETQYF. The chain links TRBV7-2 to TRBJ2-5; D gene uncertain. CDR1 is SGHTA and CDR2 is FQGNSA in the germline V gene. This CDR3 spans 14 amino acids. Deletions cut 5 bases from V and 5 bases from J, with 15 bases between.